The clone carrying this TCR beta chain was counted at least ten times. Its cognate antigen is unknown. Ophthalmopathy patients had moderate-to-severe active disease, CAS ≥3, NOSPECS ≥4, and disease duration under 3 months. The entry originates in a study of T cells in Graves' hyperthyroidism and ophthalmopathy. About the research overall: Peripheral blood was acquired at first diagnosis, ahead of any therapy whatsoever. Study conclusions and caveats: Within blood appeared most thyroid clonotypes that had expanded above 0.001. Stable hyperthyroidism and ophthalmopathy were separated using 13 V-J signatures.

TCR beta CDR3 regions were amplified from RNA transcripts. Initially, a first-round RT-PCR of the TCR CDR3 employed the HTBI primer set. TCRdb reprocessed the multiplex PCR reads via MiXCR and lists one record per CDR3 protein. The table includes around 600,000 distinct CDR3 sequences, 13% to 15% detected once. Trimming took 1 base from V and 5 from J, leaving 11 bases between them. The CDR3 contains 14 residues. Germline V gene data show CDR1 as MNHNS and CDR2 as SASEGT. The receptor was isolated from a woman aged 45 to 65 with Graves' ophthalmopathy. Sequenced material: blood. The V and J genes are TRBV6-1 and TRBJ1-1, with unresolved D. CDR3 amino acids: CASSEVGLWTEAFF. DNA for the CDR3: TGTGCCAGCAGTGAAGTGGGGTTGTGGACTGAAGCTTTCTTT.